Here is one T cell receptor (beta chain) with its context. Its antigen is undetermined. V lost 2 bases, J lost 3 bases, and 11 bases lay in between. The CDR3 runs to 15 residues. Germline V gene data show CDR1 as SNHLY and CDR2 as FYNNEI. This sample is drawn from a study of beta chain features in type 1 diabetes. Whole-study findings and limits: All four CD4+ subsets of Type 1 diabetes patients contained TCRB CDR3s that were moderately but significantly shorter.

The isolated RNA, all of it, was reverse transcribed, so expressed TCRB transcripts were what got sequenced. Generated by immunoSEQ multiplex PCR, the TCRdb table keeps only in-frame clones and is missing some. The top ten clones hold 0.019% of a sample with around 400,000 clones, more than 13% of them seen once. The TCR comes from a woman aged 18-35 years in good health. Input material: naive CD4+ T cells from blood. The rearrangement links TRBV2 to TRBJ2-1; weak D call: TRBD2 (7 bases). The CDR3 sequence: CASSERGGNYNEQFF. The CDR3 DNA reads TGTGCCAGCAGTGAAAGGGGGGGAAACTACAATGAGCAGTTCTTC.